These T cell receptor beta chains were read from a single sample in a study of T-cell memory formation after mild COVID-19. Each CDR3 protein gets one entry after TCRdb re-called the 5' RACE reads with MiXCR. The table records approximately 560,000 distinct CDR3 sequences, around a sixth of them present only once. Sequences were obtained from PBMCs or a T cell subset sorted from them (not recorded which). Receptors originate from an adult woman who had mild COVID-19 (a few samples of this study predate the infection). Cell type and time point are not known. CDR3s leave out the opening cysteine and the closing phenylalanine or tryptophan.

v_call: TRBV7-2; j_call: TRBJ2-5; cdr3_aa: ASSLGQQVETQY
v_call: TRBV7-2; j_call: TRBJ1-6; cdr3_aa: ASSFTGGSNSPLH
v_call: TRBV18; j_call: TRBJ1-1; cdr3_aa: ASSPRGQGRTEAF
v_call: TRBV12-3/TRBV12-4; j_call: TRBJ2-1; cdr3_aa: ASSSGQSEQF
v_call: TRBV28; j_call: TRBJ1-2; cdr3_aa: ASSLQEYGYT
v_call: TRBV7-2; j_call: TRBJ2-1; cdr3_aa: ASSSGAGADNEQF
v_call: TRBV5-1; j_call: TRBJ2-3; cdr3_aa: ASRPAETSTDTQY
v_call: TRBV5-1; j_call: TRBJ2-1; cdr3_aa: ASSLEGGPDYNEQF
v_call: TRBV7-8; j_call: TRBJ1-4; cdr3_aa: ASSRDANEKLF
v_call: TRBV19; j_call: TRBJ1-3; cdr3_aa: ASSPGNLGNTIY
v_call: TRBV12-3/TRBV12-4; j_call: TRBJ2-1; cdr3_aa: ASSSRRGIVNEQF
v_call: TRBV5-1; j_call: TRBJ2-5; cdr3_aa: ASSNLQGRGETQY
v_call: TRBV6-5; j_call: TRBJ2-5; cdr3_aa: ASSRTGQQETQY
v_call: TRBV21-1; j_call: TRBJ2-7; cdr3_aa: ARPDLPYEQY
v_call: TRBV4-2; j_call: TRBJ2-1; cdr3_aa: ASSPPAGLSDNEQF
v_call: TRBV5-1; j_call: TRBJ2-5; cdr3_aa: ASSLLPPQGGEETQY
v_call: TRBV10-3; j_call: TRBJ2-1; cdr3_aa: AISRPDRWNNEQF
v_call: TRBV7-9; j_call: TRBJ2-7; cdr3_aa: ASSRGTNRYEQY
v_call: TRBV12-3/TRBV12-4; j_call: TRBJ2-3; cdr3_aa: ASSKGGTGGDTQY
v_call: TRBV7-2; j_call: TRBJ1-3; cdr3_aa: ASRQDRGGGNTIY
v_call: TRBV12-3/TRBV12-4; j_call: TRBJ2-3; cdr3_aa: ASSLAGGPGTDTQY
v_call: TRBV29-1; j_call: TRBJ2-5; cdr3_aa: SVELAGGPETQY
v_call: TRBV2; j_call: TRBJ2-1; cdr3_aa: ASSRAGSGSSYNEQF
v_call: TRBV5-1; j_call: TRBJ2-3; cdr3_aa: ASSLALAGTDTQY
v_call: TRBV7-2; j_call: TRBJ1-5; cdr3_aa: ASSLIGEVQPQH
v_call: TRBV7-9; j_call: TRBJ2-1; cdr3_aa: ASSHLWGPYNEQF
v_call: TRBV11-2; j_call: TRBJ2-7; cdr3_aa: ASSPNRDRAFYEQY
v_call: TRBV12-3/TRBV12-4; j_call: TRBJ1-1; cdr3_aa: ASGKGQRTEAF
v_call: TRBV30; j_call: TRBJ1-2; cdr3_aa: AWIDVTVSNYGYT
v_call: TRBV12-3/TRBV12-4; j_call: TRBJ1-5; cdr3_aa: ASSLYGRSNQPQH
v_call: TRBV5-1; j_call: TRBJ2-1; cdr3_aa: ASSLVFSGGLYNEQF